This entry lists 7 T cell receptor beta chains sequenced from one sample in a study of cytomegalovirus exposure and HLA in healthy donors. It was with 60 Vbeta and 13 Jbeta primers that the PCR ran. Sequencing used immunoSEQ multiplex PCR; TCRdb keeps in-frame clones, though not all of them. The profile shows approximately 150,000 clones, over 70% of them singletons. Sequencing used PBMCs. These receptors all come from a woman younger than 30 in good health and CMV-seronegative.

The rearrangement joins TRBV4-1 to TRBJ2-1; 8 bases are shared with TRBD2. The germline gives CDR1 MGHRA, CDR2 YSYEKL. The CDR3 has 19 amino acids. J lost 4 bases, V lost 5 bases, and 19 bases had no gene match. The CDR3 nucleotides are TGCGCCAGCAGCTTTCGTCCCCGGGGGCGGGAGGATAGTTACAATGAGCAGTTCTTC. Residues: CASSFRPRGREDSYNEQFF.

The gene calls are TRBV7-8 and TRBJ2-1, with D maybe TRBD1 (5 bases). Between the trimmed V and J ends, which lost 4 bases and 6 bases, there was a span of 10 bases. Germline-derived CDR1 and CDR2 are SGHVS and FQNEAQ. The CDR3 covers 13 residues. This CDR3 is CASSSIRGNEQFF. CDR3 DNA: TGTGCCAGCAGCTCCATAAGGGGCAATGAGCAGTTCTTC.

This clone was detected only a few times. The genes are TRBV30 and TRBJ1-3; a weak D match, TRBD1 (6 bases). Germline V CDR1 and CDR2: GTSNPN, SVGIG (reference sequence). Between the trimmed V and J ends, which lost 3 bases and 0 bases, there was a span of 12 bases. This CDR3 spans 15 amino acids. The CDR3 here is CAWSRMGASGNTIYF. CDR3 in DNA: TGTGCCTGGAGCCGAATGGGGGCCTCTGGAAACACCATATATTTT.

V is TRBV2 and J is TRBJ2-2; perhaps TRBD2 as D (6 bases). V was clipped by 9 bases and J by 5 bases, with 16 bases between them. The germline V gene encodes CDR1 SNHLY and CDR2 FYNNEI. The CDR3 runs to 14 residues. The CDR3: CARGRRERTGELFF. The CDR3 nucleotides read TGTGCCAGGGGGCGGCGGGAAAGGACCGGGGAGCTGTTTTTT.

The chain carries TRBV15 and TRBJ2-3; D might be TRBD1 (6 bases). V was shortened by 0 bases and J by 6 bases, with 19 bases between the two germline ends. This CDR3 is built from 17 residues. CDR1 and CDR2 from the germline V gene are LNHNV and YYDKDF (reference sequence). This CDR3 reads CATSRDGGIRDTDTQYF. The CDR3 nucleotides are TGTGCCACCAGCAGAGATGGGGGTATTAGGGACACGGATACGCAGTATTTT.

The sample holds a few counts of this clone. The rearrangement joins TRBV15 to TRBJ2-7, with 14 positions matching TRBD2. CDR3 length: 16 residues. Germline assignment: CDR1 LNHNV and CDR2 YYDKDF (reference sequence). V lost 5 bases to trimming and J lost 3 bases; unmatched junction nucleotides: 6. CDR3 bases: TGTGCCACCAGCGCGGGACTAGCGGGAGAAAACTACGAGCAGTACTTC. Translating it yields CATSAGLAGENYEQYF.

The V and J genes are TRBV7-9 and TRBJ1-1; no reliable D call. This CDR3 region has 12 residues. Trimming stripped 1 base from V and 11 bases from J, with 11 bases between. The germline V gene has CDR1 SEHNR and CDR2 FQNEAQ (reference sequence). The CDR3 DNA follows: TGTGCCAGCAGCTTAGGAGTCCCAAACGCTTTCTTT. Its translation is CASSLGVPNAFF.